The entry below gives a single T cell receptor (beta chain) sequence along with its context. Its antigen is currently unknown. CDR3 length: 12 residues. The V end lost 6 bases, the J end lost 2 bases, and 9 bases lay between the germline ends. Germline V CDR1 and CDR2: SGHRS, YFSETQ. This sample is part of a study of CD8+CD57+ T cells in acquired aplastic anemia. For the study at large: Sorted CD4+ and CD8+ cells yielded DNA averaging around 3.2 ug. Study-level results: Approximately 29 was the count of CD8+ CDR3 sequences that patients shared with controls.

The template used for profiling TCR beta VDJ and CDR3 was genomic DNA. From the reads, TCRdb called clonotypes with MiXCR, one entry per CDR3 protein. Among about 180,000 distinct CDR3 sequences listed, 55% to 65% were seen once. An expansion of CD8+CD57+ cells by flow cytometry had been shown in patients chosen for sequencing. Among the patients, all had severe acquired aplastic anemia. Among the patients, none had received any therapy at the time of blood sampling. What was sequenced was sorted CD4+, CD8+, or CD8+CD57+ T cells (not recorded which) from PBMCs. The genes are TRBV5-1 and TRBJ2-7; no definite D call. This receptor was identified in a human donor with aplastic anemia. CDR3 region: CASNYAAYEQYF. In DNA form, the CDR3 reads TGCGCCAGCAACTATGCCGCCTACGAGCAGTACTTC.